This TCR beta chain was documented in a study of blood T cell repertoires in COVID-19. Each recovered donor of Cohort 3 presented with two negative PCRs, clearance, or symptom resolution. In the authors' workflow: The assay estimated nucleated cells by amplifying reference gene primers. Clones were sequenced by immunoSEQ multiplex PCR, and TCRdb holds only the in-frame ones, with some missing. V and J calls plus clone size are reproduced from that table; the DNA served to infer D and trimming. The sample lists around 220,000 clones; about 93% were seen once. Per germline, CDR1 WNHNN and CDR2 SYGVQD (reference sequence). J gave up 2 bases and V 9 bases, and 21 bases lay outside the gene matches. The CDR3 spans 18 residues.

V is TRBV10-1 and J is TRBJ1-1; 7 bases line up with TRBD1. The sequenced sample consisted of PBMCs or T cells enriched from blood (not recorded which). This receptor was obtained from a young woman who had recovered from COVID-19. The CDR3 is CASPRPDRWDGCNTEAFF. The CDR3 nucleotides read TGCGCCAGTCCCCGACCGGACAGGTGGGACGGGTGTAACACTGAAGCTTTCTTT.